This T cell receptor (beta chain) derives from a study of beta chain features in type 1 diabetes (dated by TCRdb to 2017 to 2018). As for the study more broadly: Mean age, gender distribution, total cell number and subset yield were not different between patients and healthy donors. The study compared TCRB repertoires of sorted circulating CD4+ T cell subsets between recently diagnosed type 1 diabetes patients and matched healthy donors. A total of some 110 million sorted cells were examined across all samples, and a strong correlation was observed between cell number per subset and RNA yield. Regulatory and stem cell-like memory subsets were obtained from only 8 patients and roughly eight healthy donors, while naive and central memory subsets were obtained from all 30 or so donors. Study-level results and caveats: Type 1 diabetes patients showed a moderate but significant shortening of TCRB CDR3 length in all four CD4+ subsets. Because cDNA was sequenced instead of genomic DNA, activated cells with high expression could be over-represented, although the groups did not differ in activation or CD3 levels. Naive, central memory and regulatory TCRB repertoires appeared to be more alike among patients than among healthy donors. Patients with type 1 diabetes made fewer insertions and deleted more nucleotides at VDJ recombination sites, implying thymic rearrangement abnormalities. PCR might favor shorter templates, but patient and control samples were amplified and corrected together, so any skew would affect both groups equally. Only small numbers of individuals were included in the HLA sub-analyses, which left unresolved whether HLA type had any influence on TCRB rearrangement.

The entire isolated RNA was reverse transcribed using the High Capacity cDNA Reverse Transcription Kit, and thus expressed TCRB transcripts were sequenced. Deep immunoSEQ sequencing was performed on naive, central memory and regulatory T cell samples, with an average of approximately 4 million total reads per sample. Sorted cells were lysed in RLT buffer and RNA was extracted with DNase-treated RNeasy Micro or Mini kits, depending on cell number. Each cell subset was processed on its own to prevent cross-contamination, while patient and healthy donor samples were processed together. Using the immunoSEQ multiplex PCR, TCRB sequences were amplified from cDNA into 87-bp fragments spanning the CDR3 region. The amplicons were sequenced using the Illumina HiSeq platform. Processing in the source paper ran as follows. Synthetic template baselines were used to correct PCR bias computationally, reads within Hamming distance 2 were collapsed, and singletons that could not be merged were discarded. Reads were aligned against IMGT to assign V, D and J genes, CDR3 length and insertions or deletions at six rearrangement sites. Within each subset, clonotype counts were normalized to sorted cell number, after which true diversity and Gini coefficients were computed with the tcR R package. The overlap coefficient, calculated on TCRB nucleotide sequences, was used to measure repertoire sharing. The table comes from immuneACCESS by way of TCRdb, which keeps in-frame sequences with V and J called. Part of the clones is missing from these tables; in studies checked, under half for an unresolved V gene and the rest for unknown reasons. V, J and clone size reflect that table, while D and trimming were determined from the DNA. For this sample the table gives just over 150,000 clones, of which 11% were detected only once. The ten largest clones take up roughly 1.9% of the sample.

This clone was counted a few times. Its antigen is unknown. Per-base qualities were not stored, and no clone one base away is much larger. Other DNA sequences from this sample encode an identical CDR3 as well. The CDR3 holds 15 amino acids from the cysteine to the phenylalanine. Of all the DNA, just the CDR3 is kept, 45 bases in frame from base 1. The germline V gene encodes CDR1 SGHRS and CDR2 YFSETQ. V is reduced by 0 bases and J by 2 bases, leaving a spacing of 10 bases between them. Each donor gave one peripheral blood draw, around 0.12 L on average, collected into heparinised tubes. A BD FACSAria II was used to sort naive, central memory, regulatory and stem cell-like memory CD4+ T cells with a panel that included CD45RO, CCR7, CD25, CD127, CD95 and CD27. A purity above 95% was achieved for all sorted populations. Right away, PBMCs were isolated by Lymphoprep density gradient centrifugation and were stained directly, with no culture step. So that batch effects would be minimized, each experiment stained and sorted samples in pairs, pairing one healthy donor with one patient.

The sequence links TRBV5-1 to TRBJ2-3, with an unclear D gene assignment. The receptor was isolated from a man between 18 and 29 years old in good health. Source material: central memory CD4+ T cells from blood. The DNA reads TGCGCCAGCAGCTTGGACGCGGATCTCACAGATACGCAGTATTTT. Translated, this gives CASSLDADLTDTQYF.